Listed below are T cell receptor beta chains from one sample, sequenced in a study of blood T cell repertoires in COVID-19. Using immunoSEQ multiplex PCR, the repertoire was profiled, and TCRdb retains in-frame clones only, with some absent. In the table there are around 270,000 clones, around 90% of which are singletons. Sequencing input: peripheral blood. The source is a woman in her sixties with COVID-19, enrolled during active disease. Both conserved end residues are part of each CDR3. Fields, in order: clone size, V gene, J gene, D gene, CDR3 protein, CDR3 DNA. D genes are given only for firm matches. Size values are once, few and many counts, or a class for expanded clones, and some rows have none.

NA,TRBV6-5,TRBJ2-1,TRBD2,CASSKLAGGGEEQFF,TGTGCCAGCAGTAAACTAGCGGGAGGAGGTGAGGAGCAGTTCTTC
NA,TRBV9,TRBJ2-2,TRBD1,CASSASIGQGGTGELFF,TGTGCCAGCAGCGCCTCCATAGGACAGGGGGGAACCGGGGAGCTGTTTTTT
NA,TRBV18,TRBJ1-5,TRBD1,CASSLQGSAQPQHF,TGTGCCAGCTCACTACAGGGGTCGGCCCAGCCCCAGCATTTT
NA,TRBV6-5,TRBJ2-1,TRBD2,CASSLAGGHYNEQFF,TGTGCCAGCTCATTAGCGGGAGGGCACTACAATGAGCAGTTCTTC
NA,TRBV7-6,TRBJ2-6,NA,CASTRAPATGHGANVLTF,TGTGCCAGCACCAGGGCTCCCGCCACAGGGCACGGGGCCAACGTCCTGACTTTC
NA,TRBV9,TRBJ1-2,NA,CASSVISGDYTF,TGTGCCAGCAGCGTAATTTCGGGAGACTACACCTTC
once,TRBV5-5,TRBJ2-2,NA,CASSLTGQGRAGELFF,TGTGCCAGCAGCTTGACAGGGCAGGGGCGGGCCGGGGAGCTGTTTTTT
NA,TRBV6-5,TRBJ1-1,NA,CASSYFGQTNTEAFF,TGTGCCAGCAGTTATTTTGGACAAACGAACACTGAAGCTTTCTTT
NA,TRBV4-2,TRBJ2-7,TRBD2,CASSLQTSGSGYEQYF,TGTGCCAGCAGCCTGCAGACTAGCGGGAGTGGGTACGAGCAGTACTTC
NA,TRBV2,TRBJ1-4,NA,CASSETELNEKLFF,TGTGCCAGCAGTGAGACAGAACTCAATGAAAAACTGTTTTTT
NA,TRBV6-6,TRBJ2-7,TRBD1,CASRPGQNYYEQYF,TGTGCCAGCAGACCGGGACAGAATTACTACGAGCAGTACTTC